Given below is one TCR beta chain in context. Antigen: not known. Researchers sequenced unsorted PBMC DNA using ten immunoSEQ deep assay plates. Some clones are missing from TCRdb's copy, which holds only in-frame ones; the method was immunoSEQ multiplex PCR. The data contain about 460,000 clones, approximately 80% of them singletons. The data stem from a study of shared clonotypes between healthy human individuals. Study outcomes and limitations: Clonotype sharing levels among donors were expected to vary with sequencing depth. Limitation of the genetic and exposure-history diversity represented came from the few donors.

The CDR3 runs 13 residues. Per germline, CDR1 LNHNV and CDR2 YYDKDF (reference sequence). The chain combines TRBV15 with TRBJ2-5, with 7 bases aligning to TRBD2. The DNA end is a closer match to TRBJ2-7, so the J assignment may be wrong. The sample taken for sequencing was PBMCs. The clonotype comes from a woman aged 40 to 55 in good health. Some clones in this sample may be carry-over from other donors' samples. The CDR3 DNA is TGTGCCACCAGCTTCCGTCGGGGGGACGAGCAGTACTTC. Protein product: CATSFRRGDEQYF.